The table lists the clone carrying this T cell receptor beta chain with many counts. No antigen is known for it. Template material for amplifying TCR beta CDR3 regions consisted of RNA transcripts. HTBI primers drove first-round RT-PCR of the TCR CDR3. Via MiXCR, TCRdb re-called the multiplex PCR reads, giving one row per CDR3 protein. Here the sample spans roughly 260,000 distinct CDR3 sequences, about 14% being singletons. The V and J ends lost 0 bases and 4 bases respectively, with 17 bases between them. The CDR3 length is 17 residues. Per germline, CDR1 SGDLS and CDR2 YYNGEE. These data come from a study of T cells in Graves' hyperthyroidism and ophthalmopathy. Background on the study: Before treatment of any kind, peripheral blood was taken at initial diagnosis. Findings and caveats of the study: Through a model of 13 V-J features, ophthalmopathy was separated from stable hyperthyroidism.

This chain uses TRBV9 with TRBJ1-3; D possibly corresponds to TRBD1 (5 bases). This receptor was obtained from a woman between 40 and 55 years old with Graves' hyperthyroidism that later progressed to Graves' ophthalmopathy. Sequencing was carried out using blood. The chain's CDR3 is CASSVAGTAPVGNTIYF. In DNA, the CDR3 is TGTGCCAGCAGCGTAGCAGGGACGGCTCCTGTCGGAAACACCATATATTTT.